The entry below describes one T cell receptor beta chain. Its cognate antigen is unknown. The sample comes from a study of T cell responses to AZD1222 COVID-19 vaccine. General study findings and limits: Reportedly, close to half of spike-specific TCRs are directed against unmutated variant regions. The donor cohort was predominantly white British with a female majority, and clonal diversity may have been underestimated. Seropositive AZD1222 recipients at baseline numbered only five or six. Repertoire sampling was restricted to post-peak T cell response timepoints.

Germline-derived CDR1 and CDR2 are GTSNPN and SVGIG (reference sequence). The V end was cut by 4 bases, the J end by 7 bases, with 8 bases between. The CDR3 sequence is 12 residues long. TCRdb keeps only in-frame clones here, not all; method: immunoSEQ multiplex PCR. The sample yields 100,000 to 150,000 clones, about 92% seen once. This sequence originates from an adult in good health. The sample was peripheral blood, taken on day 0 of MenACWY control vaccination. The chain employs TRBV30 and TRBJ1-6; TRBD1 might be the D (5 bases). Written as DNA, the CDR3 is TGTGCCTGGAACCAGGGAAATTCACCCCTCCACTTT. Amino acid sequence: CAWNQGNSPLHF.